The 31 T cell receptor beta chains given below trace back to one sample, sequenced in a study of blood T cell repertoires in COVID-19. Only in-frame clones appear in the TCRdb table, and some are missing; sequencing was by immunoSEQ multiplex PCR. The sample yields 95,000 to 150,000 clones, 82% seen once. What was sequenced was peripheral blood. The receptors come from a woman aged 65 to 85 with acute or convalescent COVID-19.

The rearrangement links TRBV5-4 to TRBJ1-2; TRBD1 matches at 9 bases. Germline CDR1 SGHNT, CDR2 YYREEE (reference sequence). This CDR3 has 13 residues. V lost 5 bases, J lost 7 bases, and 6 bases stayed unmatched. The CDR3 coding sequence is TGTGCCAGCAGGCGGACAGGGGACGGTGGCTACACCTTC. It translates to CASRRTGDGGYTF.

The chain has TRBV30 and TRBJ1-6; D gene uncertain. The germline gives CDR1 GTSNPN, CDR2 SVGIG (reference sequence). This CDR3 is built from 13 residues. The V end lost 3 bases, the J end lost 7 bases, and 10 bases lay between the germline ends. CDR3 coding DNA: TGTGCCTGGAGCGGAACAGTAAATTCACCCCTCCACTTT. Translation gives CAWSGTVNSPLHF.

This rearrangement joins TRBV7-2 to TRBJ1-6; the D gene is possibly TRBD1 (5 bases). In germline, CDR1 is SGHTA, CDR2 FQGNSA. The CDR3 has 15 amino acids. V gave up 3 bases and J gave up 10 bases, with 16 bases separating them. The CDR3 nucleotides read TGTGCCAGCAGCTTCTCTTTCGGGGGAGAGTCACCCCTCCACTTT. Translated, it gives CASSFSFGGESPLHF. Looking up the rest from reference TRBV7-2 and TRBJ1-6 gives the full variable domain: GAGVSQSPSNKVTEKGKDVELRCDPISGHTALYWYRQSLGQGLEFLIYFQGNSAPDKSGLPSDRFSAERTGGSVSTLTIQRTQQEDSAVYLCASSFSFGGESPLHFGNGTRLTVT.

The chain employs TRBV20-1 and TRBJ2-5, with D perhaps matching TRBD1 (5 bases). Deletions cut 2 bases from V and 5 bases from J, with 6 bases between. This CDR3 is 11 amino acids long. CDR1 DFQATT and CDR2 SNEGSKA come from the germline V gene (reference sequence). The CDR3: CSARYRETQYF. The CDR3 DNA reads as TGCAGTGCTAGATACAGGGAGACCCAGTACTTC.

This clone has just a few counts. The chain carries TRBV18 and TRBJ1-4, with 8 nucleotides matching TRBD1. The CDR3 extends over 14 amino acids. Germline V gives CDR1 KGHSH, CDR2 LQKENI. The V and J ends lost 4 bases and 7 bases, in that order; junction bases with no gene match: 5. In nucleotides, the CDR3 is TGTGCCAGCTCACAGAGACAGGGGTTTGAAAAACTGTTTTTT. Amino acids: CASSQRQGFEKLFF.

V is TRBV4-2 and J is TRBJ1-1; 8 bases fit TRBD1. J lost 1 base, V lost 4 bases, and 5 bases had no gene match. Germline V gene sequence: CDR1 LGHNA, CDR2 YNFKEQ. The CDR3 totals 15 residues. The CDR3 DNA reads TGTGCCAGCAGCCCCTCGGACAGGGCGAACACTGAAGCTTTCTTT. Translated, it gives CASSPSDRANTEAFF.

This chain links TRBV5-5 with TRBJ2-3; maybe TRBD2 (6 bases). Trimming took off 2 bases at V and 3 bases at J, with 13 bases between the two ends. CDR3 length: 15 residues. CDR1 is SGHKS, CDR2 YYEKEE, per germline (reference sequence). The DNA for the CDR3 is TGTGCCAGCAGCTTTGGTGGCGGGGTGACAGATACGCAGTATTTT. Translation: CASSFGGGVTDTQYF.

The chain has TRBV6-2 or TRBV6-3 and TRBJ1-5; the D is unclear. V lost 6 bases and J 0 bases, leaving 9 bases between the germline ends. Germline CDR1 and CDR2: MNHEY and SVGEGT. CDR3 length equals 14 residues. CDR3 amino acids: CASSLLDSNQPQHF. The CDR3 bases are TGTGCCAGCAGCCTACTTGATAGCAATCAGCCCCAGCATTTT.

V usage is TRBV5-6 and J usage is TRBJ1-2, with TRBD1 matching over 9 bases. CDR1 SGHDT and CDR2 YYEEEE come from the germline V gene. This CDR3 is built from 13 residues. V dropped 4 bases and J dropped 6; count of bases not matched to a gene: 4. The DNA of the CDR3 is TGTGCCAGCAGCCAGAGGACAGGGGATGGCTACACCTTC. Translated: CASSQRTGDGYTF.

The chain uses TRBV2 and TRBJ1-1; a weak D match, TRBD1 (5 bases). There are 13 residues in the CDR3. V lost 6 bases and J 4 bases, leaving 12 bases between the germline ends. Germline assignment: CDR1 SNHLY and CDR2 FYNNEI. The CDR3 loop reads CASRGEQVTEAFF. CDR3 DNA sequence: TGTGCCAGCAGAGGGGAACAGGTCACTGAAGCTTTCTTT.

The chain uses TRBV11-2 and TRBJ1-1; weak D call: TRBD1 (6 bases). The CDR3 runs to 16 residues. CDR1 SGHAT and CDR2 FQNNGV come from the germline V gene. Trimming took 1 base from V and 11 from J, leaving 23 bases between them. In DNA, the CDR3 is TGTGCCAGCAGCTTAGTGTTGGGGACAAGTCCCCCTACGGCTTTCTTT. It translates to CASSLVLGTSPPTAFF.

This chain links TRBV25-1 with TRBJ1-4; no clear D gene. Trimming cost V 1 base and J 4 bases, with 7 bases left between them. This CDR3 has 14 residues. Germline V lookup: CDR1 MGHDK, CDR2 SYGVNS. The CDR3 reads CASSEFRDNEKLFF. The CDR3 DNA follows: TGTGCCAGCAGTGAATTCCGGGATAATGAAAAACTGTTTTTT.

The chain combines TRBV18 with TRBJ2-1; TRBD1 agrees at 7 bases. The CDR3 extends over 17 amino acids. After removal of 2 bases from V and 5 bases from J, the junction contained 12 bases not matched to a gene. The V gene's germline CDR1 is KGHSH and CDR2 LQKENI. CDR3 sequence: CASSPKQGPPLDNEQFF. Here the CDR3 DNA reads TGTGCCAGCTCACCAAAACAGGGGCCTCCCCTGGACAATGAGCAGTTCTTC.

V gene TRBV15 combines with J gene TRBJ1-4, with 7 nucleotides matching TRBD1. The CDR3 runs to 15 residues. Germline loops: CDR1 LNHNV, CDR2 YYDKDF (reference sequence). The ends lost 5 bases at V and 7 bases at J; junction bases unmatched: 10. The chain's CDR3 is CATSAYRGRSEKLFF. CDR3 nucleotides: TGTGCCACCAGCGCCTACAGGGGAAGGAGTGAAAAACTGTTTTTT.

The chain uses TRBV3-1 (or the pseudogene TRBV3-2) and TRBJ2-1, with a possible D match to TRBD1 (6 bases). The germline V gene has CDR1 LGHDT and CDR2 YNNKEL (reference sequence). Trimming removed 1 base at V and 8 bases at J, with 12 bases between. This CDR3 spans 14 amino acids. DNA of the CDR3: TGTGCCAGCAGCCAAGTCCAGGGGTGGGATGAGCAGTTCTTC. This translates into CASSQVQGWDEQFF.

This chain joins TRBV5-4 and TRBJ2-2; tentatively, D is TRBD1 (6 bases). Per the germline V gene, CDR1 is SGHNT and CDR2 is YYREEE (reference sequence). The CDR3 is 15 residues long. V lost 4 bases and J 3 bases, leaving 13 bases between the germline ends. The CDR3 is CASSLYGTYTGELFF. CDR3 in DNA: TGTGCCAGCAGCCTTTACGGGACATACACCGGGGAGCTGTTTTTT.

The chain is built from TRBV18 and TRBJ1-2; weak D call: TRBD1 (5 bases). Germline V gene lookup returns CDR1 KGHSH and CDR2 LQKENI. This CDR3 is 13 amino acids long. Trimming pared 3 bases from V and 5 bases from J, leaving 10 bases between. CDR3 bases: TGTGCCAGCTCACCTCAGGGAGGATATGGCTACACCTTC. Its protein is CASSPQGGYGYTF.

The CDR3 loop reads CASSDPQGRDSGNTIYF. For the CDR3, the DNA is TGTGCCAGCAGTGATCCTCAGGGGAGAGACTCTGGAAACACCATATATTTT. The chain recombines TRBV25-1 with TRBJ1-3, with D tentatively TRBD1 (6 bases). V was clipped by 3 bases and J by 0 bases, with 15 bases between them. From germline, CDR1 is MGHDK and CDR2 SYGVNS. This CDR3 is built from 17 residues. Supplemented by reference TRBV25-1 and TRBJ1-3, the full variable domain reads EADIYQTPRYLVIGTGKKITLECSQTMGHDKMYWYQQDPGMELHLIHYSYGVNSTEKGDLSSESTVSRIRTEHFPLTLESARPSHTSQYLCASSDPQGRDSGNTIYFGEGSWLTVV.

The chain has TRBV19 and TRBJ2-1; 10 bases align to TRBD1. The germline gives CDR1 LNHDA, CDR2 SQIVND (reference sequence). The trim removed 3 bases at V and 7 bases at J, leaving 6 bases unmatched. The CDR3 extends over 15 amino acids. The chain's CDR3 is CASSIGGQGSNEQFF. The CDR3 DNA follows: TGTGCCAGTAGTATCGGGGGACAGGGGAGTAATGAGCAGTTCTTC.

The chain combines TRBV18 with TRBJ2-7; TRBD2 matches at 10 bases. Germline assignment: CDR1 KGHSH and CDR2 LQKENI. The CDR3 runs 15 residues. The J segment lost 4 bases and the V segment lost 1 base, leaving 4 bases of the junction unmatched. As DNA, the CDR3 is TGTGCCAGCTCACCACAGCGGGGGGGCCCGTACGAGCAGTACTTC. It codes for CASSPQRGGPYEQYF. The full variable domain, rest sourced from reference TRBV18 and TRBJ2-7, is NAGVMQNPRHLVRRRGQEARLRCSPMKGHSHVYWYRQLPEEGLKFMVYLQKENIIDESGMPKERFSAEFPKEGPSILRIQQVVRGDSAAYFCASSPQRGGPYEQYFGPGTRLTVT.

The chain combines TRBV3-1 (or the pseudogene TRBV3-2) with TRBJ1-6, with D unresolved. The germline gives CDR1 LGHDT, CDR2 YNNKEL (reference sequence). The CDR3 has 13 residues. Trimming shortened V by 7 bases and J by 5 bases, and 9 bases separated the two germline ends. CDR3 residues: CASTLSNNSPLHF. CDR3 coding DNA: TGTGCCAGCACGCTCAGTAATAATTCACCCCTCCACTTT.

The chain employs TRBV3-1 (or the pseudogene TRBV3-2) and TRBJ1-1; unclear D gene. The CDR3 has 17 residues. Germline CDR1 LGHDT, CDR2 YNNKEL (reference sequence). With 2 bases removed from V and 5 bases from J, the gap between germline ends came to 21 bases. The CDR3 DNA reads TGTGCCAGCAGCCAATCAGGCTTCGTATCTGTCGTTACTGAAGCTTTCTTT. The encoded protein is CASSQSGFVSVVTEAFF.

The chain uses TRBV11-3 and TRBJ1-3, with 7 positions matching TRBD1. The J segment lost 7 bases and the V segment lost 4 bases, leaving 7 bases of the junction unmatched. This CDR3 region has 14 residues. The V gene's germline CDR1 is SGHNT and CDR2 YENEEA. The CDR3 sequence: CASSSTGFANTIYF. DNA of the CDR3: TGTGCCAGCAGCTCGACAGGGTTCGCCAACACCATATATTTT.

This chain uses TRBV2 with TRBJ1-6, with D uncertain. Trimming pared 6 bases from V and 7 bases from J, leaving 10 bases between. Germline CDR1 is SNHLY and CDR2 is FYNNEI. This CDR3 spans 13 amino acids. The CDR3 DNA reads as TGTGCCAGCAGGTTTTCGGAGAATTCACCCCTCCACTTT. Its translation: CASRFSENSPLHF.

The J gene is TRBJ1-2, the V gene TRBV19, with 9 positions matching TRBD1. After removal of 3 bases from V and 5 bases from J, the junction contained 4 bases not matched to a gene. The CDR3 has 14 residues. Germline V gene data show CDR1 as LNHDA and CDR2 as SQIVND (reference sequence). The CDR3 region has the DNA TGTGCCAGTAGTATCACAGGGGGCGGTTATGGCTACACCTTC. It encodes CASSITGGGYGYTF.

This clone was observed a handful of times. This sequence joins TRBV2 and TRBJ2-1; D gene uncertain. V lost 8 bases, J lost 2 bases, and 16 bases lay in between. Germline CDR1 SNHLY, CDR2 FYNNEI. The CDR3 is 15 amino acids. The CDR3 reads CASYETSFTYNEQFF. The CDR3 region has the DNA TGTGCCAGCTACGAGACTTCCTTTACCTACAATGAGCAGTTCTTC.

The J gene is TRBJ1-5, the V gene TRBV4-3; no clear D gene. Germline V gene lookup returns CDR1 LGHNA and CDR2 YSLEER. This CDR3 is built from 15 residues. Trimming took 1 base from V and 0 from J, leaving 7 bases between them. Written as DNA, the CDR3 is TGCGCCAGCAGCCAAGTCCTATATAGCAATCAGCCCCAGCATTTT. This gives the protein CASSQVLYSNQPQHF.

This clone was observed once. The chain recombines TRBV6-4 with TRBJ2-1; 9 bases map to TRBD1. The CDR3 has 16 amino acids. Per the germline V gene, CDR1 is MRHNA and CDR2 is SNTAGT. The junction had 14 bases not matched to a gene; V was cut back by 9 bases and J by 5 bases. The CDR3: CARGRRDRAIDNEQFF. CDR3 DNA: TGTGCCAGGGGAAGGCGGGACAGGGCAATCGACAATGAGCAGTTCTTC.

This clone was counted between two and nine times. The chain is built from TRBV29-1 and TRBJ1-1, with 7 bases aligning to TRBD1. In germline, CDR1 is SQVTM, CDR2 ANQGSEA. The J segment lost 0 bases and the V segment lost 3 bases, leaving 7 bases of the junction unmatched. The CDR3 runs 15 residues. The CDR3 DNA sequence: TGCAGCGTTGACGTGGGGGGACAGATGAACACTGAAGCTTTCTTT. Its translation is CSVDVGGQMNTEAFF.

CDR3 bases: TGTGCCACCAGCAGAGGACAGCCGGGCACTGAAGCTTTCTTT. Amino acids: CATSRGQPGTEAFF. The chain combines TRBV15 with TRBJ1-1, with a possible D match to TRBD1 (5 bases). CDR3 length equals 14 residues. Germline V gives CDR1 LNHNV, CDR2 YYDKDF (reference sequence). The V gene lost 1 base and the J gene lost 4 bases, with 10 bases spanning the gap. The variable domain in full, with the rest retrieved from reference TRBV15 and TRBJ1-1, is DAMVIQNPRYQVTQFGKPVTLSCSQTLNHNVMYWYQQKSSQAPKLLFHYYDKDFNNEADTPDNFQSRRPNTSFCFLDIRSPGLGDTAMYLCATSRGQPGTEAFFGQGTRLTVV.

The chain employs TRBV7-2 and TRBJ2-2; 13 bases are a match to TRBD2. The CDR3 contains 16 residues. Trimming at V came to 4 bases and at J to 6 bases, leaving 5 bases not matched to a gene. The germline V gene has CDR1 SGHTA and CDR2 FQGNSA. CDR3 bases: TGTGCCAGCAGCTCGACTAGCGGGGGGATCGCCGGGGAGCTGTTTTTT. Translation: CASSSTSGGIAGELFF. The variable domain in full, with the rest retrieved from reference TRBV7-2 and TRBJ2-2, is GAGVSQSPSNKVTEKGKDVELRCDPISGHTALYWYRQSLGQGLEFLIYFQGNSAPDKSGLPSDRFSAERTGGSVSTLTIQRTQQEDSAVYLCASSSTSGGIAGELFFGEGSRLTVL.